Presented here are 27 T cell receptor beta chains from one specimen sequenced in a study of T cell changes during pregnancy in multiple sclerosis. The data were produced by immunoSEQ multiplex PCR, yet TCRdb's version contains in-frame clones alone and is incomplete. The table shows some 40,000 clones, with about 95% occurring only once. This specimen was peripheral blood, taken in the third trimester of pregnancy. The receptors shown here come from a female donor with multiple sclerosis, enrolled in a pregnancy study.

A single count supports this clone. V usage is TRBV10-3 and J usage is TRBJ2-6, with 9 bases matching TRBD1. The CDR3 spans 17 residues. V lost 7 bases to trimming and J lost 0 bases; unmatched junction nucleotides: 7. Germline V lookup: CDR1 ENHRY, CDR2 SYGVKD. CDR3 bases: TGTGCCATCACTTCCGGGACAGGGAGCTCTGGGGCCAACGTCCTGACTTTC. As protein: CAITSGTGSSGANVLTF.

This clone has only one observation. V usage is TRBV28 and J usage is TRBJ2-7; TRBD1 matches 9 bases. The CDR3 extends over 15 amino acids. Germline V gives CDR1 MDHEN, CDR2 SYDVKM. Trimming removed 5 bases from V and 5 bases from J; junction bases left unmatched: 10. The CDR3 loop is CASSPAGTGSHEQYF. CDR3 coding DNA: TGTGCCAGCAGTCCCGCCGGGACAGGGAGCCACGAGCAGTACTTC.

The CDR3 DNA reads as TGTGCCAGCAAGGGACAGCCCTACGAGCAGTACTTC. This gives the protein CASKGQPYEQYF. This chain uses TRBV27 with TRBJ2-7, with 7 bases that match TRBD1. CDR3 length: 12 amino acids. Germline V gives CDR1 MNHEY, CDR2 SMNVEV (reference sequence). J was trimmed by 2 bases and V by 7 bases; bases with no gene match: 2.

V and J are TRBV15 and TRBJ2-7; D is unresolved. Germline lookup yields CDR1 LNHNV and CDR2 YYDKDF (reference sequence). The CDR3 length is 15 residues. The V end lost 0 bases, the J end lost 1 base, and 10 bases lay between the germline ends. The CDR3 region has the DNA TGTGCCACCAGCAGAGATCTGGTACAATCCTACGAGCAGTACTTC. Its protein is CATSRDLVQSYEQYF.

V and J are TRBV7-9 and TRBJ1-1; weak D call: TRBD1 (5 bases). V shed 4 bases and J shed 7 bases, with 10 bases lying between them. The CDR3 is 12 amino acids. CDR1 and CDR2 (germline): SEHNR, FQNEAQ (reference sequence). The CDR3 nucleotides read TGTGCCAGCAGCTCAGGGTTAGTTGAAGCTTTCTTT. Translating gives CASSSGLVEAFF.

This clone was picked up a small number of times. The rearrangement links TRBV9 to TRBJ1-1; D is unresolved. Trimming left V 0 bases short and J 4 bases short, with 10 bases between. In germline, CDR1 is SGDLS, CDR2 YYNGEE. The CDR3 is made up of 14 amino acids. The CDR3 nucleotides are TGTGCCAGCAGCGTAGACCCGGTGATCACTGAAGCTTTCTTT. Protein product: CASSVDPVITEAFF.

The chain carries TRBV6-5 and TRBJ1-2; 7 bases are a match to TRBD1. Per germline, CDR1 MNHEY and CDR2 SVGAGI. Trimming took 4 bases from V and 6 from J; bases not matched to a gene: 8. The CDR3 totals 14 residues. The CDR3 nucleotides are TGTGCCAGCAGTTCGATGTACAGGGGTGATGGCTACACCTTC. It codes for CASSSMYRGDGYTF.

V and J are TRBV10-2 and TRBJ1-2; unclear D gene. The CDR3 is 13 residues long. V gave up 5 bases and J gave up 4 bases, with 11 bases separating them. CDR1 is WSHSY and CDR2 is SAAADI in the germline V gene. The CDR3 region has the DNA TGCGCCAGCAGTCCCCTGGCCTCCTATGGCTACACCTTC. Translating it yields CASSPLASYGYTF.

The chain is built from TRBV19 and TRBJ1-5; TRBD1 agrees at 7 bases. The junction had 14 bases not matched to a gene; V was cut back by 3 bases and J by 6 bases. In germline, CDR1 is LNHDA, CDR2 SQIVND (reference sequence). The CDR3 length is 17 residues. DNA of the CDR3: TGTGCCAGTAGTATCTTCTCGGGACAGCAAATCAGTCAGCCCCAGCATTTT. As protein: CASSIFSGQQISQPQHF.

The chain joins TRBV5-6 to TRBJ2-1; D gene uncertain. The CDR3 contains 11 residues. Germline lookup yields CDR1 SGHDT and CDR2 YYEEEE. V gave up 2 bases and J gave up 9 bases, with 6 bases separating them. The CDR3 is CASSLTGEQFF. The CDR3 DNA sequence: TGTGCCAGCAGCTTAACGGGTGAGCAGTTCTTC.

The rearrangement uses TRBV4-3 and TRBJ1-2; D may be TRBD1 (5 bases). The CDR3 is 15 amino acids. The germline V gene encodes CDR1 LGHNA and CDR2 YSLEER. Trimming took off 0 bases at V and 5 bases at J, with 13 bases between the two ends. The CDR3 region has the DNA TGCGCCAGCAGCCAAGATGGGGGGGACTGGTATGGCTACACCTTC. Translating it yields CASSQDGGDWYGYTF.

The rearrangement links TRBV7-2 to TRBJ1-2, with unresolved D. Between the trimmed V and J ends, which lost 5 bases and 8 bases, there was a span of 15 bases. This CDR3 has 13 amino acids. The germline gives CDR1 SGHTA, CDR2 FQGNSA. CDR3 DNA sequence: TGTGCCAGCAGCGACAAGTCCTCGTGGGGCTACACCTTC. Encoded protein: CASSDKSSWGYTF.

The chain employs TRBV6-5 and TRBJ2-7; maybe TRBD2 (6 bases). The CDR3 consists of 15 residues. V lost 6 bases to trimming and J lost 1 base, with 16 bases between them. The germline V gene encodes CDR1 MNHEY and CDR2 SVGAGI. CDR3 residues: CASSPDSSGSYEQYF. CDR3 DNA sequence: TGTGCCAGCAGCCCGGATTCGAGCGGGTCCTACGAGCAGTACTTC.

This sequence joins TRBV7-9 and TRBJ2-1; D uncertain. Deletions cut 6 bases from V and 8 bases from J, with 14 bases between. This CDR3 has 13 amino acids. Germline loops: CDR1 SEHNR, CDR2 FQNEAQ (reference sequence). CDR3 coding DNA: TGTGCCAGCAGGGATCGGGTAGCATATGAGCAGTTCTTC. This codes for CASRDRVAYEQFF.

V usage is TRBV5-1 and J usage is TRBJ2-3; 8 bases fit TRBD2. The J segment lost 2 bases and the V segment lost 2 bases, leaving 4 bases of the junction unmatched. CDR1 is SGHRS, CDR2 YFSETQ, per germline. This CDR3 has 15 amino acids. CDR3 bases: TGCGCCAGCAGCTTTACGGGAGGGTACACAGATACGCAGTATTTT. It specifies CASSFTGGYTDTQYF.

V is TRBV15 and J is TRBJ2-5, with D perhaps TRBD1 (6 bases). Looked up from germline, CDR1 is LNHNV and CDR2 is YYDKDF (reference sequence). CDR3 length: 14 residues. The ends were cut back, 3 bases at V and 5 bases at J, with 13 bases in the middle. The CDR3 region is CATSRLTGWETQYF. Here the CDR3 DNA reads TGTGCCACCAGCAGGTTAACAGGGTGGGAGACCCAGTACTTC.

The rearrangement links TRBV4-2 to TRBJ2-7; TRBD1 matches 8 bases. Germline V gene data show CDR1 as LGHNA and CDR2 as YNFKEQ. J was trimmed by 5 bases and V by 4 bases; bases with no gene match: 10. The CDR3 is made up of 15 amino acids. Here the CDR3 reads CASSPPGQGQDEQYF. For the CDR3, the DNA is TGTGCCAGCAGCCCCCCTGGACAGGGACAGGACGAGCAGTACTTC.

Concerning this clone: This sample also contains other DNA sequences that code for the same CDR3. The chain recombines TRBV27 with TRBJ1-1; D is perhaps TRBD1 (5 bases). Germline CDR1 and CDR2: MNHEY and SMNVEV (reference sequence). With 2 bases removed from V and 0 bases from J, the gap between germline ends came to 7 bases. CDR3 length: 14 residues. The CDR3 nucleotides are TGTGCCAGCAGTTTACAGGGCATGAACACTGAAGCTTTCTTT. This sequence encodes CASSLQGMNTEAFF.

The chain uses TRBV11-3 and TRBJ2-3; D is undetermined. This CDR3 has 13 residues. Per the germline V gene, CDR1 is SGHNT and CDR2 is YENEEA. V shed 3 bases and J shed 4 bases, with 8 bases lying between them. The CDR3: CASSFHLADTQYF. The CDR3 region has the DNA TGTGCCAGCAGCTTCCACTTGGCAGATACGCAGTATTTT.

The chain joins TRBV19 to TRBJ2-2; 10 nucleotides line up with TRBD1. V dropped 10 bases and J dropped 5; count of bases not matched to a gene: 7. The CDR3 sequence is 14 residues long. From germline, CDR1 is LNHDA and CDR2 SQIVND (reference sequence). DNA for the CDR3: TGTGCCACTACTCCGGGACAGGGGACCGGGGAGCTGTTTTTT. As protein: CATTPGQGTGELFF.

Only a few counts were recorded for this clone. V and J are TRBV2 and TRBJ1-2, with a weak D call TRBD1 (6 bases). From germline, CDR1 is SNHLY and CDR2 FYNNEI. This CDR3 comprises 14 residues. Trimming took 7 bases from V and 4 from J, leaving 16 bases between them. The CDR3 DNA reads TGTGCCAGCATCGCCGGTGGGGGCCCCTATGGCTACACCTTC. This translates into CASIAGGGPYGYTF.

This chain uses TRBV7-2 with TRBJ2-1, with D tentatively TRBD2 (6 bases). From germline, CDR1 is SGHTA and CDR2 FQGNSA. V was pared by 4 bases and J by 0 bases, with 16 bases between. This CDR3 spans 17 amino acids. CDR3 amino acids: CASSSPRDRSSYNEQFF. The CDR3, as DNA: TGTGCCAGCAGCTCCCCGCGGGACCGGAGCTCCTACAATGAGCAGTTCTTC. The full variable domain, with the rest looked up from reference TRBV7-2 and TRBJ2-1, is GAGVSQSPSNKVTEKGKDVELRCDPISGHTALYWYRQSLGQGLEFLIYFQGNSAPDKSGLPSDRFSAERTGGSVSTLTIQRTQQEDSAVYLCASSSPRDRSSYNEQFFGPGTRLTVL.

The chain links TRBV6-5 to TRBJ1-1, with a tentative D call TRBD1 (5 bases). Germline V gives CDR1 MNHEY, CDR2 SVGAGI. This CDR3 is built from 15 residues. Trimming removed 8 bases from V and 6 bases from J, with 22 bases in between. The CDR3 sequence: CASSQLGTGVSEAFF. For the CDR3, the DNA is TGTGCCAGCTCCCAATTGGGAACAGGAGTGTCTGAAGCTTTCTTT.

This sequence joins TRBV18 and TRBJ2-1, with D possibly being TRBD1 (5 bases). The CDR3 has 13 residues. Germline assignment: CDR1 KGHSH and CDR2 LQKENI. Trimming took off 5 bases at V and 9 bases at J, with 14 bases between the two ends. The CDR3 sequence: CASSLLGVGEQFF. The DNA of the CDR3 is TGTGCCAGCTCATTGCTAGGGGTAGGTGAGCAGTTCTTC. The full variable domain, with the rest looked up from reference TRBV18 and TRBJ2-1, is NAGVMQNPRHLVRRRGQEARLRCSPMKGHSHVYWYRQLPEEGLKFMVYLQKENIIDESGMPKERFSAEFPKEGPSILRIQQVVRGDSAAYFCASSLLGVGEQFFGPGTRLTVL.

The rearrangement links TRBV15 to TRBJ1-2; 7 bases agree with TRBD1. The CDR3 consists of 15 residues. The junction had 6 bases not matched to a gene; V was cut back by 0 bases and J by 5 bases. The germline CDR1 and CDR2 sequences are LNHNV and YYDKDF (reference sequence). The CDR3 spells CATSRDETGTYGYTF. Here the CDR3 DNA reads TGTGCCACCAGCAGAGATGAGACAGGGACGTATGGCTACACCTTC.

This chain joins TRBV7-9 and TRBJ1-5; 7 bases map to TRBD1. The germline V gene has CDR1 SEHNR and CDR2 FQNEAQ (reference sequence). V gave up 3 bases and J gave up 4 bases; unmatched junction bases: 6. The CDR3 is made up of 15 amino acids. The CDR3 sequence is CASSFSGTVNQPQHF. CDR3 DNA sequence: TGTGCCAGCAGCTTTTCCGGGACAGTGAATCAGCCCCAGCATTTT. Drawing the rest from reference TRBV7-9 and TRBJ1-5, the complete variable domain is DTGVSQNPRHKITKRGQNVTFRCDPISEHNRLYWYRQTLGQGPEFLTYFQNEAQLEKSRLLSDRFSAERPKGSFSTLEIQRTEQGDSAMYLCASSFSGTVNQPQHFGDGTRLSIL.

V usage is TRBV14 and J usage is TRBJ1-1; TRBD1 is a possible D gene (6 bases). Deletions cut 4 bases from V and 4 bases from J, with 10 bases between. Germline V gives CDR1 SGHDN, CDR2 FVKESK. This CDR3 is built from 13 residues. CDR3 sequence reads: CASSPGVGTEAFF. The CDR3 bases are TGTGCCAGCAGCCCAGGGGTGGGCACTGAAGCTTTCTTT. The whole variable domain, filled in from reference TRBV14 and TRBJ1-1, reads EAGVTQFPSHSVIEKGQTVTLRCDPISGHDNLYWYRRVMGKEIKFLLHFVKESKQDESGMPNNRFLAERTGGTYSTLKVQPAELEDSGVYFCASSPGVGTEAFFGQGTRLTVV.